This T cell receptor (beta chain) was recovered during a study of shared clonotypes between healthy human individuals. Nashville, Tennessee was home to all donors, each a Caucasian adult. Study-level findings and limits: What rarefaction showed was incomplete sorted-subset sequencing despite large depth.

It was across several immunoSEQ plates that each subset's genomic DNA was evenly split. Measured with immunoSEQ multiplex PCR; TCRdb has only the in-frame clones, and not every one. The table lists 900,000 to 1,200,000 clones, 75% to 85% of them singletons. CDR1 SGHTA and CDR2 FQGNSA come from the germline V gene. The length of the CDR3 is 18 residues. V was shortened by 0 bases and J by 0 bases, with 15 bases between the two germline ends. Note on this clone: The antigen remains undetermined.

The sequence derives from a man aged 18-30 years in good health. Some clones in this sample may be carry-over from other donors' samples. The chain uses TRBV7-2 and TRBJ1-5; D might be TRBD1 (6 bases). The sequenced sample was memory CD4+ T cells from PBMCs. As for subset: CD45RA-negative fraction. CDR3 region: CASSLAPTGPYSNQPQHF. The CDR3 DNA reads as TGTGCCAGCAGCTTAGCCCCGACAGGCCCTTATAGCAATCAGCCCCAGCATTTT. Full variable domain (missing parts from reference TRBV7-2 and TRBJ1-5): GAGVSQSPSNKVTEKGKDVELRCDPISGHTALYWYRQSLGQGLEFLIYFQGNSAPDKSGLPSDRFSAERTGGSVSTLTIQRTQQEDSAVYLCASSLAPTGPYSNQPQHFGDGTRLSIL.